Following are 21 T cell receptor beta chains from one sample sequenced in a study of blood T cell repertoires in COVID-19. Sequencing was performed with immunoSEQ multiplex PCR; in TCRdb, only in-frame clones are kept and a portion is missing. The sample includes 200,000 to 250,000 clones, approximately 90% seen only once; the top ten take 0.87%. Input material: PBMCs or T cells enriched from blood (not recorded which). These receptors originate from a middle-aged man who had been exposed to COVID-19.

V usage is TRBV5-6 and J usage is TRBJ2-7; D call uncertain. Trimming pared 3 bases from V and 0 bases from J, leaving 4 bases between. Looked up from germline, CDR1 is SGHDT and CDR2 is YYEEEE. This CDR3 contains 12 residues. The DNA of the CDR3 is TGTGCCAGCAGCTCGAGCTCCTACGAGCAGTACGTC. As protein: CASSSSSYEQYV.

As DNA, the CDR3 is TGTGCCAGCAGCCAAGTCTCGGGGGGGCAAAAAAATGAGCAGTTCTTC. This translates into CASSQVSGGQKNEQFF. This rearrangement joins TRBV4-2 to TRBJ2-1, with TRBD2 matching over 8 bases. The germline CDR1 and CDR2 sequences are LGHNA and YNFKEQ. CDR3 length equals 16 residues. V gave up 1 base and J gave up 7 bases; unmatched junction bases: 9.

The chain has TRBV5-1 and TRBJ1-1; weak D call: TRBD1 (5 bases). CDR1 and CDR2 from the germline V gene are SGHRS and YFSETQ. There are 13 residues in the CDR3. V was clipped by 3 bases and J by 0 bases, with 6 bases between them. The CDR3 reads CASSSGMNTEAFF. The CDR3 DNA is TGCGCCAGCAGCTCAGGGATGAACACTGAAGCTTTCTTT.

The sample holds one count of this clone. This sequence joins TRBV28 and TRBJ1-1, with TRBD1 identical over 7 bases. The CDR3 spans 15 residues. The germline CDR1 and CDR2 sequences are MDHEN and SYDVKM. V trimming: 2 bases; J trimming: 4 bases; junction bases outside the gene matches: 7. The CDR3 coding sequence is TGTGCCAGCAGTTTACCCTCTACAGGGGCCACTGAAGCTTTCTTT. This translates into CASSLPSTGATEAFF.

The J gene is TRBJ1-5, the V gene TRBV9, with 10 bases identical to TRBD1. J gave up 10 bases and V 4 bases, and 11 bases lay outside the gene matches. The CDR3 totals 15 residues. CDR1 and CDR2 (germline): SGDLS, YYNGEE. The CDR3 here is CASSTGQGGISPQHF. In nucleotides, the CDR3 is TGTGCCAGCAGCACAGGACAGGGGGGGATATCCCCCCAGCATTTT.

V usage is TRBV5-1 and J usage is TRBJ1-2; possible D gene TRBD1, 6 bases. Per germline, CDR1 SGHRS and CDR2 YFSETQ. The CDR3 loop spans 13 amino acids. Trimming removed 4 bases at V and 2 bases at J, with 9 bases between. CDR3 sequence (DNA): TGCGCCAGCAGCCCGGACAGAAACTATGGCTACACCTTC. This gives the protein CASSPDRNYGYTF.

This rearrangement joins TRBV27 to TRBJ1-1; a weak D match, TRBD1 (5 bases). Trimming left V 1 base short and J 1 base short, with 19 bases between. Germline-derived CDR1 and CDR2 are MNHEY and SMNVEV (reference sequence). The CDR3 contains 18 residues. Here the CDR3 reads CASSLLTVSTVSNTEAFF. CDR3 sequence (DNA): TGTGCCAGCAGTTTATTAACGGTGTCGACAGTATCGAACACTGAAGCTTTCTTT.

The chain couples TRBV6-6 to TRBJ1-2; no clear D gene. The CDR3 totals 16 residues. CDR1 is MNHNY, CDR2 SVGAGI, per germline (reference sequence). The V gene lost 0 bases and the J gene lost 4 bases, with 15 bases spanning the gap. The CDR3 sequence is CASSYSIRRRSYGYTF. CDR3 nucleotide sequence: TGTGCCAGCAGTTACTCGATCCGACGGAGGAGCTATGGCTACACCTTC.

The chain couples TRBV12-3 or TRBV12-4 to TRBJ1-5; D unclear. The CDR3 contains 13 residues. Trimming left V 3 bases short and J 4 bases short, with 7 bases between. CDR3 in amino acids: CASSLGANQPQHF. The DNA for the CDR3 is TGTGCCAGCAGTTTGGGAGCAAATCAGCCCCAGCATTTT.

The rearrangement links TRBV2 to TRBJ1-2, with D unclear. Germline V gene data show CDR1 as SNHLY and CDR2 as FYNNEI. The CDR3 length is 13 residues. The germline V and J ends were trimmed by 6 bases and 8 bases, with 16 bases remaining between them. The CDR3 reads CASRPEAEQGYTF. CDR3 sequence (DNA): TGTGCCAGCAGGCCAGAGGCAGAGCAAGGCTACACCTTC.

This clone was observed a single time. The rearrangement links TRBV19 to TRBJ1-5, with 10 bases that match TRBD1. The CDR3 covers 16 residues. The V gene end was trimmed by 3 bases and the J gene end by 3 bases; junction bases not matched to a gene: 5. CDR1 LNHDA and CDR2 SQIVND come from the germline V gene (reference sequence). The CDR3 bases are TGTGCCAGTAGTATTACTGGACAGGGGGACAATCAGCCCCAGCATTTT. Amino acid sequence: CASSITGQGDNQPQHF.

The chain couples TRBV28 to TRBJ2-1; TRBD2 might be the D (7 bases). V lost 3 bases and J 5 bases, leaving 20 bases between the germline ends. Germline CDR1 MDHEN, CDR2 SYDVKM. The CDR3 consists of 17 residues. DNA for the CDR3: TGTGCCAGCAGTTTGTCTACCGGGGGGCTAAAAGACAATGAGCAGTTCTTC. Translation: CASSLSTGGLKDNEQFF.

V and J are TRBV5-1 and TRBJ1-3; maybe TRBD1 (5 bases). This CDR3 has 17 residues. V lost 0 bases to trimming and J lost 0 bases, with 13 bases between them. Germline CDR1 is SGHRS and CDR2 is YFSETQ. This CDR3 reads CASSLADQGHSGNTIYF. CDR3 bases: TGCGCCAGCAGCTTGGCCGATCAGGGCCACTCTGGAAACACCATATATTTT.

The J gene is TRBJ1-5, the V gene TRBV2; tentatively, D is TRBD1 (6 bases). This CDR3 is built from 14 residues. Germline V CDR1 and CDR2: SNHLY, FYNNEI. Trimming removed 6 bases at V and 3 bases at J, with 12 bases between. The CDR3 DNA reads as TGTGCCAGCAGGATGGACAGCCTCAATCAGCCCCAGCATTTT. This encodes CASRMDSLNQPQHF.

V and J are TRBV29-1 and TRBJ1-4; D may be TRBD1 (5 bases). Trimming stripped 6 bases from V and 6 bases from J, with 14 bases between. Germline V CDR1 and CDR2: SQVTM, ANQGSEA. The CDR3 has 13 amino acids. The CDR3: CSVMPGSHEKLFF. Here the CDR3 DNA reads TGCAGCGTCATGCCAGGGTCTCATGAAAAACTGTTTTTT.

The gene calls are TRBV4-2 and TRBJ2-5; a weak D match, TRBD1 (6 bases). This CDR3 comprises 16 residues. V lost 1 base to trimming and J lost 5 bases, with 17 bases between them. From germline, CDR1 is LGHNA and CDR2 YNFKEQ. In nucleotides, the CDR3 is TGTGCCAGCAGCCAAGGTTACAGGGCGGGCGGGGAGACCCAGTACTTC. This sequence encodes CASSQGYRAGGETQYF.

The genes are TRBV24-1 and TRBJ2-3; 10 bases match TRBD1. V gave up 2 bases and J gave up 1 base; unmatched junction bases: 2. The CDR3 is made up of 16 amino acids. Looked up from germline, CDR1 is KGHDR and CDR2 is SFDVKD. The CDR3 sequence is CATSDWGTGGTDTQYF. For the CDR3, the DNA is TGTGCCACCAGTGATTGGGGGACAGGGGGCACAGATACGCAGTATTTT.

The chain employs TRBV4-1 and TRBJ1-1; 8 bases are shared with TRBD1. The V and J ends lost 4 bases and 8 bases, in that order; junction bases with no gene match: 15. This CDR3 comprises 16 residues. Germline lookup yields CDR1 MGHRA and CDR2 YSYEKL. CDR3 sequence: CASSRGQGIISSEAFF. Written as DNA, the CDR3 is TGCGCCAGCAGCCGCGGACAGGGTATAATATCTTCGGAAGCTTTCTTT.

Note on this clone: Other DNA sequences in this sample translate to the same CDR3. The genes are TRBV5-1 and TRBJ2-5, with 7 bases fitting TRBD1. CDR1 and CDR2 from the germline V gene are SGHRS and YFSETQ. The CDR3 loop spans 14 amino acids. V was clipped by 0 bases and J by 5 bases; unmatched bases: 4. The CDR3 bases are TGCGCCAGCAGCTTGGGACAGGGCGAGGAGACCCAGTACTTC. This codes for CASSLGQGEETQYF.

The chain uses TRBV5-4 and TRBJ2-1; 13 nucleotides line up with TRBD2. The length of the CDR3 is 15 residues. Germline CDR1 and CDR2: SGHNT and YYREEE (reference sequence). V shed 10 bases, J shed 7 bases, and the junction held 11 bases outside the gene matches. CDR3 coding DNA: TGTGCCGTTCTGGGACTAGCGGGAAAAGAGAATGAGCAGTTCTTC. It yields the protein CAVLGLAGKENEQFF.

Turning to this clone: Distinct nucleotide sequences in the sample also encode this CDR3. This chain connects TRBV5-1 to TRBJ2-1; D perhaps matches TRBD1 (5 bases). This CDR3 is 15 amino acids long. V lost 0 bases, J lost 0 bases, and 7 bases lay in between. Germline lookup yields CDR1 SGHRS and CDR2 YFSETQ. The CDR3 coding sequence is TGCGCCAGCAGCTTGGGGCAGGGCTCCTACAATGAGCAGTTCTTC. Translated, it gives CASSLGQGSYNEQFF.